The rows below give T cell receptor beta chains drawn from one sample of a study of blood T cell repertoires in COVID-19. Repertoires were generated with immunoSEQ multiplex PCR, while TCRdb's copy carries only in-frame clones and drops some. Here the sample spans about 250,000 clones, around 89% being singletons. The sequencing sample was made of peripheral blood. The origin of the receptors is a man aged 30 to 39 with acute or convalescent COVID-19. The CDR3 runs from the conserved cysteine through the conserved F or W. The D gene is left open where the match is weak. Clone size is not always given. Where it is, it says once, few, many or a class for expanded clones.

abundance	v_gene	j_gene	len	d_gene	CDR3nt	CDR3aa
NA	TRBV2	TRBJ2-2	14	TRBD1	TGTGCCAGCACCGGACAGGGAATTACCGGGGAGCTGTTTTTT	CASTGQGITGELFF
NA	TRBV16	TRBJ2-1	15	NA	TGTGCCAGCACCCTTCCGCCAGGGTCCAGCAATGAGCAGTTCTTC	CASTLPPGSSNEQFF
NA	TRBV19	TRBJ2-1	15	TRBD1	TGTGCCAGTAATAGACAGGGGGCCTCCTACAATGAGCAGTTCTTC	CASNRQGASYNEQFF
NA	TRBV28	TRBJ1-5	16	NA	TGTGCCAGCAGTTTATTTTCGGGGGGATTAGATCAGCCCCAGCATTTT	CASSLFSGGLDQPQHF
NA	TRBV27	TRBJ1-5	13	NA	TGTGCCAGCAGTCCCTACGGGGGGAGGCCCCAGCATTTT	CASSPYGGRPQHF
NA	TRBV28	TRBJ1-1	18	NA	TGTGCCAGCAGTTTTGAGCCCAATGGGCCACGCTTGAACACTGAAGCTTTCTTT	CASSFEPNGPRLNTEAFF
NA	TRBV2	TRBJ2-5	18	TRBD2	TGTGCCAGCAGTCTACTCCTCAGTAGCGGGGGGACCCAAGAGACCCAGTACTTC	CASSLLLSSGGTQETQYF
NA	TRBV7-7	TRBJ1-5	20	NA	TGTGCTAGCAGATTTTGGCGAATCGGGGGGTGGTTGGGCAGGGTAGGGCCCCAGCATTTT	CASRFWRIGGWLGRVGPQHF
NA	TRBV3-1/TRBV3-2	TRBJ1-2	14	NA	TGTGCCAGCAGCCTAAGGACAGCTAACTATGGCTACACCTTC	CASSLRTANYGYTF
NA	TRBV15	TRBJ1-5	14	NA	TGTGCCACCAGCAGTTTTGCGGGCAATCAGCCCCAGCATTTT	CATSSFAGNQPQHF
NA	TRBV7-3	TRBJ2-5	17	NA	TGTGCCAGCAGCTTATCGCTCAGGGGCGCGGCACAAGAGACCCAGTACTTC	CASSLSLRGAAQETQYF
NA	TRBV6-5	TRBJ2-7	15	TRBD2	TGTGCCAGCAGTCCGACTAGCGGGAAGTTGTACGAGCAGTACTTC	CASSPTSGKLYEQYF
once	TRBV28	TRBJ2-2	13	NA	TGTGCCAGCGGATCAGGGAACACCGGGGAGCTGTTTTTT	CASGSGNTGELFF
NA	TRBV28	TRBJ1-2	14	TRBD1	TGTGCCAGCAGTTTAAGCAGGGGGGTTCGAGGCTACACCTTC	CASSLSRGVRGYTF